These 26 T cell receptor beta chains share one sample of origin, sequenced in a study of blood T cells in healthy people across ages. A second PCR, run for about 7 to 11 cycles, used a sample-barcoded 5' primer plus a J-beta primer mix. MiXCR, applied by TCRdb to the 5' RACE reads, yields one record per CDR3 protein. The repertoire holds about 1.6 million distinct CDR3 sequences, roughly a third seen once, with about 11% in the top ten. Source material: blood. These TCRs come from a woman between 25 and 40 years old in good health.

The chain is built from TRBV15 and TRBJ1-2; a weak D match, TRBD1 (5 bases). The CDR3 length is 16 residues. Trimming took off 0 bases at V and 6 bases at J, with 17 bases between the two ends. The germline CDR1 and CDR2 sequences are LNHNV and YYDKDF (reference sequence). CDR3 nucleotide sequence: TGTGCCACCAGCAGAGATTTTGACAGCGCATACGATGGCTACACCTTC. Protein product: CATSRDFDSAYDGYTF.

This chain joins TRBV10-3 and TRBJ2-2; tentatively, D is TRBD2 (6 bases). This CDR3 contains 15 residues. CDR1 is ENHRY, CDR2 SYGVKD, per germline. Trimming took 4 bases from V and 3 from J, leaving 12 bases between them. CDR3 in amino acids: CAISGRGIDTGELFF. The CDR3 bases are TGTGCCATCAGTGGGAGGGGAATCGACACCGGGGAGCTGTTTTTT.

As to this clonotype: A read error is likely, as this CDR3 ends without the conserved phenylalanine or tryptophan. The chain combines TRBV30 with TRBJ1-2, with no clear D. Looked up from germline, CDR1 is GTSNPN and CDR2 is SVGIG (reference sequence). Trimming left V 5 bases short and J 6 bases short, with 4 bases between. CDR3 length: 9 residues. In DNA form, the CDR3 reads TGTGCCTGGGGAGATGGCTACACCTGC. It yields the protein CAWGDGYTC.

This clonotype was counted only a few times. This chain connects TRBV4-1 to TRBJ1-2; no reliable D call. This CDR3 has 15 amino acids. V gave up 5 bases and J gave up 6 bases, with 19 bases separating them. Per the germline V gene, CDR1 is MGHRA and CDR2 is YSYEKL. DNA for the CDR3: TGCGCCAGCAGCGATCCTCGCGTGGTACGCGATGGCTACACCTTC. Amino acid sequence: CASSDPRVVRDGYTF.

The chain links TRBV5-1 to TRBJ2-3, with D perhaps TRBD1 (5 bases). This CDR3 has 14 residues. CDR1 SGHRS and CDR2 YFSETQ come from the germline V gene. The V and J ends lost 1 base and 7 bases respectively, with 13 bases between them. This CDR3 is CASSLRTTGYTQYF. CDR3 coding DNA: TGCGCCAGCAGCTTGCGGACCACAGGCTATACGCAGTATTTT.

The CDR3 protein is CASSLAGGYGDGYTF. As DNA, the CDR3 is TGTGCCAGCAGCTTGGCAGGGGGCTATGGAGATGGCTACACCTTC. This chain uses TRBV7-8 with TRBJ1-2, with 8 nucleotides matching TRBD1. Looked up from germline, CDR1 is SGHVS and CDR2 is FQNEAQ. The CDR3 has 15 residues. With 3 bases clipped from V and 6 bases from J, the junction kept 9 bases outside the gene matches.

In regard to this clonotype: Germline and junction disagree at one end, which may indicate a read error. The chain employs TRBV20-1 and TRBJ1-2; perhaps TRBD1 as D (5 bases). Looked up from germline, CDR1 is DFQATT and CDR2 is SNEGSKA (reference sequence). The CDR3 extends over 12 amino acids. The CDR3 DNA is TGCAGTGCTAGAGAAACACAGTGGGGCTGCACCTTC. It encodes CSARETQWGCTF.

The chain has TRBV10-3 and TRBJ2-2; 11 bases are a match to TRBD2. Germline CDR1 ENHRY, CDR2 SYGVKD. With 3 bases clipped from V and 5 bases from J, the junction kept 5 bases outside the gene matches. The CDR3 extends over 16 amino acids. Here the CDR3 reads CAISDGLAGGTGELFF. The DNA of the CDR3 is TGTGCCATCAGTGATGGCCTAGCGGGAGGAACCGGGGAGCTGTTTTTT.

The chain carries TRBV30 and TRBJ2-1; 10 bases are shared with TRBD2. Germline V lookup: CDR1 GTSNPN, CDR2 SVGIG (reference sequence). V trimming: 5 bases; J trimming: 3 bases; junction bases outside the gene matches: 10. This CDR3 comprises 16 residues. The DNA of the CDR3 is TGTGCCTGGGGGCCTAGCGGGAGCGGTGGCTACAATGAGCAGTTCTTC. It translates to CAWGPSGSGGYNEQFF.

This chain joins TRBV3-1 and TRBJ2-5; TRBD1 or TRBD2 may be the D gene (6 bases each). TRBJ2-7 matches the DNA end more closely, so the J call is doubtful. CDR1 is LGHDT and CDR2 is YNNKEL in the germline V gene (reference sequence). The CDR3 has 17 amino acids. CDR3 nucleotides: TGTGCCAGCAGCCATACGACGTTAGGGGGGAGCCCCTACGAGCAGTACTTC. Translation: CASSHTTLGGSPYEQYF.

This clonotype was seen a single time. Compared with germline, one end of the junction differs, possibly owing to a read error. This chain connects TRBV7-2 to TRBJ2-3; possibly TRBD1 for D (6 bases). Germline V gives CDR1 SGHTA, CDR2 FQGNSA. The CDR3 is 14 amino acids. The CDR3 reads CAGSWTASTDMQYF. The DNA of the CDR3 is TGTGCCGGCAGCTGGACAGCGAGCACAGATATGCAGTATTTT.

CDR3 sequence: CASSLILQGFTYGEQYF. The CDR3 nucleotides are TGCGCCAGCAGCTTGATACTACAGGGGTTTACCTATGGCGAGCAGTACTTC. The V gene is TRBV5-1, the J gene TRBJ2-7; 7 nucleotides line up with TRBD1. The junction had 16 bases not matched to a gene; V was cut back by 1 base and J by 6 bases. CDR1 and CDR2 from the germline V gene are SGHRS and YFSETQ. The CDR3 totals 17 residues.

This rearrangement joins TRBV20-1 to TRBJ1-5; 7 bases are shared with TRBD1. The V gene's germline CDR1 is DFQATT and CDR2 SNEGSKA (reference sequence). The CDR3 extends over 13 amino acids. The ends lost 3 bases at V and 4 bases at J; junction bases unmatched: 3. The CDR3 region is CSASGQANQPQHF. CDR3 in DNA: TGCAGTGCTAGTGGACAGGCTAATCAGCCCCAGCATTTT.

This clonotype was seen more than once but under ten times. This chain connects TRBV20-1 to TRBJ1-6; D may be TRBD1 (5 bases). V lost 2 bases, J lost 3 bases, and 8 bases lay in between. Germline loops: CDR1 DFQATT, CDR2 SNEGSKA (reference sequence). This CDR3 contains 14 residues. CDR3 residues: CSARPRDYNSPLHF. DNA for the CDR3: TGCAGTGCTAGACCCAGGGACTATAATTCACCCCTCCACTTT.

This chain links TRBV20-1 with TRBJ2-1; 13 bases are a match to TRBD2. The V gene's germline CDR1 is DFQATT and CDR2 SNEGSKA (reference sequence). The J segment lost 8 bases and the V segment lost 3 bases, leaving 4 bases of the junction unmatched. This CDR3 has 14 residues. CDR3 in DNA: TGCAGTGCTAGGACAGGACTAGCGGGAGATGAGCAGTTCTTC. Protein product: CSARTGLAGDEQFF.

This CDR3 is CAWSFAGDTDTQYF. The CDR3 DNA sequence: TGTGCCTGGAGTTTTGCGGGGGACACAGATACGCAGTATTTT. The chain recombines TRBV30 with TRBJ2-3; 7 bases map to TRBD2. CDR1 is GTSNPN and CDR2 is SVGIG in the germline V gene (reference sequence). This CDR3 has 14 residues. Losses at the gene ends were 2 bases for V and 2 bases for J; bases not matched to a gene: 4.

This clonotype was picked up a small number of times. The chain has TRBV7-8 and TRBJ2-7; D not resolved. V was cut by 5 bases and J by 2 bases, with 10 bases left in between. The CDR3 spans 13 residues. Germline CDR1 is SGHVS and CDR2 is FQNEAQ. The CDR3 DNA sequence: TGTGCCAGCAGCGAAACATCAACCTACGAGCAGTACTTC. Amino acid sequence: CASSETSTYEQYF.

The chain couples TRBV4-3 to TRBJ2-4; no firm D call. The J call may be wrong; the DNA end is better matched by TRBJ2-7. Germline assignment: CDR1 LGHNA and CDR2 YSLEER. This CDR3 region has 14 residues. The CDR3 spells CASSQNLQGYEQYF. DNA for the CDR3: TGCGCCAGCAGCCAGAACTTACAAGGTTACGAGCAGTACTTC.

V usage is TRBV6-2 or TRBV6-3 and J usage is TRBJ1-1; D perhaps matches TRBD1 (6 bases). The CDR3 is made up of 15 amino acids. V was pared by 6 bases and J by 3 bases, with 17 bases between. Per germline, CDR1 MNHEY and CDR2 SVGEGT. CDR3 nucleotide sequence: TGTGCCAGCAGCCCATGGGGGCTGGGTGACACTGAAGCTTTCTTT. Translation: CASSPWGLGDTEAFF.

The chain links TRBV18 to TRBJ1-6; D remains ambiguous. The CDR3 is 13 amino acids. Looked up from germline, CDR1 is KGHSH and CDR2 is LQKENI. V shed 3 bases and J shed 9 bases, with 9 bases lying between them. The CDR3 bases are TGTGCCAGCTCACCCGACAAAGGTTCACCCCTCCACTTT. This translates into CASSPDKGSPLHF.

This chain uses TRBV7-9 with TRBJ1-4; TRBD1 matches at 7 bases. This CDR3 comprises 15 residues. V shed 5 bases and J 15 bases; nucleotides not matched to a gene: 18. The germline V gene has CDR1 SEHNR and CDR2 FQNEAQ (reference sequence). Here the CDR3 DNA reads TGTGCCAGCAGCCTGGGACAGACTCGCCTGAAAAGGTTGTTTTTT. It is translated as CASSLGQTRLKRLFF.

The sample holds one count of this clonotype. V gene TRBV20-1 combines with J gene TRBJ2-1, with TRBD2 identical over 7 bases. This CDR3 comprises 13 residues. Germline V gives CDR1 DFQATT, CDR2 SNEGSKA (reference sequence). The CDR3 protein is CSGMGPGGNEQFF. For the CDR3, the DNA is TGCAGCGGAATGGGTCCCGGGGGGAATGAGCAGTTCTTC.

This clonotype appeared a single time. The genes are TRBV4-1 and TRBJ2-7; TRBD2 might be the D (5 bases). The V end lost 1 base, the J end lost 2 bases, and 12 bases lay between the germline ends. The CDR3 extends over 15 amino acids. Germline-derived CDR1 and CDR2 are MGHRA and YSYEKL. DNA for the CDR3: TGCGCCAGCAGCCAAGGAGCTAGCAACCCCTACGAGCAGTACTTC. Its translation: CASSQGASNPYEQYF.

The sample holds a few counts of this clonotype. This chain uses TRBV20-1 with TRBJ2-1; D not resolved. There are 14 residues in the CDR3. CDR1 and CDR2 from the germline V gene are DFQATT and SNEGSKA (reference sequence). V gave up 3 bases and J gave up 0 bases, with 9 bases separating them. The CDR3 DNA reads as TGCAGTGCTAGCGGCGAGAGCTCCTACAATGAGCAGTTCTTC. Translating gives CSASGESSYNEQFF.

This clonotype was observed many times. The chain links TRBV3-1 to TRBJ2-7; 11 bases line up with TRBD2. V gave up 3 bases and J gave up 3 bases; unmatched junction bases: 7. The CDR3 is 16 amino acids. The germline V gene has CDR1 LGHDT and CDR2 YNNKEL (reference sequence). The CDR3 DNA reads TGTGCCAGCAGCCAGGCCAGACTAGCGGGAAACTACGAGCAGTACTTC. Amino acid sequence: CASSQARLAGNYEQYF.

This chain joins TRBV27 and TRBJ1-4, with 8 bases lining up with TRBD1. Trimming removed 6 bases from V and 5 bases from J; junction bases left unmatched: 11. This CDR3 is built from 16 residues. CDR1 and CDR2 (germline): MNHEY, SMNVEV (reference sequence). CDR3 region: CASRPQQGGRNEKLFF. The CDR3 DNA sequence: TGTGCCAGCAGACCTCAACAGGGGGGCAGAAATGAAAAACTGTTTTTT. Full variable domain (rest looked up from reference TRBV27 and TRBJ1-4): EAQVTQNPRYLITVTGKKLTVTCSQNMNHEYMSWYRQDPGLGLRQIYYSMNVEVTDKGDVPEGYKVSRKEKRNFPLILESPSPNQTSLYFCASRPQQGGRNEKLFFGSGTQLSVL.